This T cell receptor (beta chain) derives from a study of response to subunit inactivated influenza vaccine. Study-wide points: Few new T cells, the authors suggested, are recruited by each seasonal influenza vaccination.

TCRdb processed the RT-PCR reads anew with MiXCR; each CDR3 protein has one entry. The sample has 150,000 to 200,000 distinct CDR3 sequences; around 12% are singletons. The CDR3 runs to 15 residues. V lost 1 base, J lost 9 bases, and 6 bases stayed unmatched. Germline assignment: CDR1 SGHVS and CDR2 FQNEAQ. This clonotype has just a few counts. The antigen is undetermined. These data were likewise used in another study, on T cells expressing NK-cell markers. That source adds: The TCR beta cDNA came from 5'RACE template switching with UMIs.

The sample was CD8+ T cells sorted from PBMCs, taken roughly 12 days after vaccination. The TCR was taken from a man aged 50-60 years who received an inactivated influenza vaccine. J is TRBJ1-6 and V is TRBV7-8, with 7 bases matching TRBD1. The CDR3 coding sequence is TGTGCCAGCAGCTTAGATACAGGGGCGGTTTCACCCCTCCACTTT. This translates into CASSLDTGAVSPLHF.